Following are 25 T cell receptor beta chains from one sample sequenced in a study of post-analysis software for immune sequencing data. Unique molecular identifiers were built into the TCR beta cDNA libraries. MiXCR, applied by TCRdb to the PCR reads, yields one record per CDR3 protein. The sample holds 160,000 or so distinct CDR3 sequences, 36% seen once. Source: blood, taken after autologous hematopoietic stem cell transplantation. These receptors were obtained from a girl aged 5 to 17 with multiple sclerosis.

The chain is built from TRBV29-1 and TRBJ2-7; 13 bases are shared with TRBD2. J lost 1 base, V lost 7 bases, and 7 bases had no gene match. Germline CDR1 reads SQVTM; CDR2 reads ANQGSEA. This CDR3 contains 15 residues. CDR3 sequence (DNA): TGCAGCGCATGGACTAGCGGGAGTGGGTCCTACGAGCAGTACTTC. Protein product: CSAWTSGSGSYEQYF.

The CDR3: CASSLLAGGPYNEQFF. CDR3 nucleotide sequence: TGTGCCAGCAGCTTACTGGCGGGAGGGCCCTACAATGAGCAGTTCTTC. The chain couples TRBV7-3 to TRBJ2-1, with TRBD2 identical over 9 bases. The V segment lost 2 bases and the J segment 2 bases; nucleotides outside the gene matches: 4. Germline CDR1 is SGHTA and CDR2 is FQGTGA. CDR3 length equals 16 residues. Full variable domain (outside the CDR3, taken from reference TRBV7-3 and TRBJ2-1): GAGVSQTPSNKVTEKGKYVELRCDPISGHTALYWYRQSLGQGPEFLIYFQGTGAADDSGLPNDRFFAVRPEGSVSTLKIQRTERGDSAVYLCASSLLAGGPYNEQFFGPGTRLTVL.

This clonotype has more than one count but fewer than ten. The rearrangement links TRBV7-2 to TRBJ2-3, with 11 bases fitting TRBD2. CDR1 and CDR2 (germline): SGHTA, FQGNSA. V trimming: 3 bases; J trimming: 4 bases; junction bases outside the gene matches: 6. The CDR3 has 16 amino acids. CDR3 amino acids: CASSLQLAGVADTQYF. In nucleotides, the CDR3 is TGTGCCAGCAGCTTGCAACTAGCGGGAGTGGCAGATACGCAGTATTTT.

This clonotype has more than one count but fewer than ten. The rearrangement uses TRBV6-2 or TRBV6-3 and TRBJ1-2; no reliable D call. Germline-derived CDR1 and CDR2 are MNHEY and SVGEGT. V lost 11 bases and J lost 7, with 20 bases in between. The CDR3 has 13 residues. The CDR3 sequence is CAGTLDRGLGYTF. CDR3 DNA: TGTGCCGGCACTCTCGATCGGGGTCTTGGCTACACCTTC.

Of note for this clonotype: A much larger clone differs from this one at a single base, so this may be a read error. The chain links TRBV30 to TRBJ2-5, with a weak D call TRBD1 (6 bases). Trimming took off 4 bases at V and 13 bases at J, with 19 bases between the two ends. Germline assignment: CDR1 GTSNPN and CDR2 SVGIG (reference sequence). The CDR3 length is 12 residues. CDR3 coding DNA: TGTGCCTGGACTCCAGGGGCCCACGAGCGGTACTTC. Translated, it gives CAWTPGAHERYF.

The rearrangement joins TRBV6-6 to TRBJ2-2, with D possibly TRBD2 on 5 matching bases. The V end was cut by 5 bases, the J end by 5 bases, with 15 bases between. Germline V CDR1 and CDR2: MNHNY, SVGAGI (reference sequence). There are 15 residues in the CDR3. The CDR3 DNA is TGTGCCAGCAGTCCATCGTCCCTAGCAACCGGGGAGCTGTTTTTT. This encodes CASSPSSLATGELFF.

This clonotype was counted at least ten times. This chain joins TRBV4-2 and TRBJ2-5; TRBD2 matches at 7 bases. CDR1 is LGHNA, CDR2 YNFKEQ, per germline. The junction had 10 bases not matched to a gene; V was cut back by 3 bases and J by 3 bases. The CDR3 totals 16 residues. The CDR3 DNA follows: TGTGCCAGCAGCCAGGACCGACTAGCTCCGGAAGAGACCCAGTACTTC. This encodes CASSQDRLAPEETQYF.

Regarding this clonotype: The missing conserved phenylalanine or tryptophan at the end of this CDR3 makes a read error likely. The CDR3 DNA follows: TGCGCCAGCAGCCTAACGACCCTCTATGGCTACACCTGC. It codes for CASSLTTLYGYTC. J is TRBJ1-2 and V is TRBV5-1; D uncertain. V lost 4 bases and J lost 4, with 11 bases in between. The CDR3 is 13 residues long. Per the germline V gene, CDR1 is SGHRS and CDR2 is YFSETQ.

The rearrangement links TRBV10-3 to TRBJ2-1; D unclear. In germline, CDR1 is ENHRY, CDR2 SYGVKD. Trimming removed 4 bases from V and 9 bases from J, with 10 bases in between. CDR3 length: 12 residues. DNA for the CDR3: TGTGCCATCAGTGGGTTCAATGGTGAGCAGTTCTTC. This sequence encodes CAISGFNGEQFF.

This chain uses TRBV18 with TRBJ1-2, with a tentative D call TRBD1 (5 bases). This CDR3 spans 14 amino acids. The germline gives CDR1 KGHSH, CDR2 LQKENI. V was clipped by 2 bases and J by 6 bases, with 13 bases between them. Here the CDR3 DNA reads TGTGCCAGCTCACCAAGACAGTATGGGGATGGCTACACCTTC. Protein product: CASSPRQYGDGYTF.

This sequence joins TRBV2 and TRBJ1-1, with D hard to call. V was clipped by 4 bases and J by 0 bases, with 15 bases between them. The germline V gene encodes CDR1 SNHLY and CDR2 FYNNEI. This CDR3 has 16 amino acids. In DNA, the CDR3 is TGTGCCAGCAGTGGGCAGCCAATGAACATGAACACTGAAGCTTTCTTT. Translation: CASSGQPMNMNTEAFF. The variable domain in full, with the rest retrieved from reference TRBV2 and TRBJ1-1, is EPEVTQTPSHQVTQMGQEVILRCVPISNHLYFYWYRQILGQKVEFLVSFYNNEISEKSEIFDDQFSVERPDGSNFTLKIRSTKLEDSAMYFCASSGQPMNMNTEAFFGQGTRLTVV.

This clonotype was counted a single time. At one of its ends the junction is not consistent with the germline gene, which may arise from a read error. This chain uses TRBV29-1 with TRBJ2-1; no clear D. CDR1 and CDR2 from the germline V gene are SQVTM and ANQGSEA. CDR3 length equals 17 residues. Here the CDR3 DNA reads TGCAGCATTGAAGCGTTCAGAAGCGAAAACTCCTACAATGAGCAGTTCTTC. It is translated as CSIEAFRSENSYNEQFF.

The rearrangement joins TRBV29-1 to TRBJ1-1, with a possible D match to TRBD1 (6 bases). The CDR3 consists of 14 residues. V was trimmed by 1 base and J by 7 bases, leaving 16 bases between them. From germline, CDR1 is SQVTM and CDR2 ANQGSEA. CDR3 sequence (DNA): TGCAGCGTTGAAGGGACAGAAAAACTCAATGAAGCTTTCTTT. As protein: CSVEGTEKLNEAFF.

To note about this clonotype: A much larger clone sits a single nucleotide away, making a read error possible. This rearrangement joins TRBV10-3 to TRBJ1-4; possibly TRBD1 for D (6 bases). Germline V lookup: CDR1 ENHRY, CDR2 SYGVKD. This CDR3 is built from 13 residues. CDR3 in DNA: TGTGCCAGCGCAGGGGAGGCTAATGAAAAACGGTTTTTT. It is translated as CASAGEANEKRFF.

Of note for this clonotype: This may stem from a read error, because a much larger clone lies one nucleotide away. For the CDR3, the DNA is TGCAGTGCTAGCGTGGTCAGCGTGAGGGCAGATACGCAGTATTTT. This codes for CSASVVSVRADTQYF. This rearrangement joins TRBV20-1 to TRBJ2-3; D possibly corresponds to TRBD2 (5 bases). The CDR3 length is 15 residues. The V end was cut by 3 bases, the J end by 4 bases, with 17 bases between. Germline V gene data show CDR1 as DFQATT and CDR2 as SNEGSKA (reference sequence).

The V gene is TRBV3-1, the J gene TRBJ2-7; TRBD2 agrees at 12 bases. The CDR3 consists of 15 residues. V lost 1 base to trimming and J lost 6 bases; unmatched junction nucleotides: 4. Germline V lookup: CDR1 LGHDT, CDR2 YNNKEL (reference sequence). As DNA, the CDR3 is TGTGCCAGCAGCCAAGCCCGACTAGCGGGAGCCGAGCAGTACTTC. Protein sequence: CASSQARLAGAEQYF.

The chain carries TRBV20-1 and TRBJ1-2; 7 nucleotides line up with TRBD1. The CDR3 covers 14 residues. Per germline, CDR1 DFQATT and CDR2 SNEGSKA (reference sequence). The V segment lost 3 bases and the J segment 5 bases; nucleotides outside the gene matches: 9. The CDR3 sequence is CSAREPGQPYGYTF. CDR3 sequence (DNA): TGCAGTGCTAGGGAACCGGGACAGCCTTATGGCTACACCTTC.

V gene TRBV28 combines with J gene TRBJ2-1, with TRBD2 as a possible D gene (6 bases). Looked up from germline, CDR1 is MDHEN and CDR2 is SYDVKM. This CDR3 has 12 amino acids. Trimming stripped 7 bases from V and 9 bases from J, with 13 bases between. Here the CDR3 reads CASITGLGEQFF. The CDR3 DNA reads TGTGCCAGCATCACGGGACTCGGTGAGCAGTTCTTC.

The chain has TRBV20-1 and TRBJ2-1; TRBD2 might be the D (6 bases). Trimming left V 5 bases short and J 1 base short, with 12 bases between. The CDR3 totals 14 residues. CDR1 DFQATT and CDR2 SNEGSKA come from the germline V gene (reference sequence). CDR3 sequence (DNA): TGCAGTGCTCAGCTCGGGACTTCCTACAATGAGCAGTTCTTC. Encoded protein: CSAQLGTSYNEQFF.

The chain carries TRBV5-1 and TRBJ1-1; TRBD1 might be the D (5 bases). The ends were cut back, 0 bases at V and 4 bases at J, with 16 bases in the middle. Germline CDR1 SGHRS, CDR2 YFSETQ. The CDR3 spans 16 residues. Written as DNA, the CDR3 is TGCGCCAGCAGCTTGGGGAGGGGCATCCGCTGCACTGAAGCTTTCTTT. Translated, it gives CASSLGRGIRCTEAFF.

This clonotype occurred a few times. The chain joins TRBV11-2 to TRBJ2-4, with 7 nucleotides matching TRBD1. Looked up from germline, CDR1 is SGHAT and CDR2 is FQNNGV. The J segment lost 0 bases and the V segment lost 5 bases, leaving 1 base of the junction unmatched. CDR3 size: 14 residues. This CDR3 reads CASSRQGAKNIQYF. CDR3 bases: TGTGCCAGCAGCCGACAGGGAGCCAAAAACATTCAGTACTTC. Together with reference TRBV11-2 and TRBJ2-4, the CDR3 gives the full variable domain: EAGVAQSPRYKIIEKRQSVAFWCNPISGHATLYWYQQILGQGPKLLIQFQNNGVVDDSQLPKDRFSAERLKGVDSTLKIQPAKLEDSAVYLCASSRQGAKNIQYFGAGTRLSVL.

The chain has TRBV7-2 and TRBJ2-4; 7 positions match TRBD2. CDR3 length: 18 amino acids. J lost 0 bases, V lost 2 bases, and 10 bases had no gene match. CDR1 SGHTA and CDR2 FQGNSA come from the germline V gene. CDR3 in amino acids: CASSLFGGGSIAKNIQYF. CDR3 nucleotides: TGTGCCAGCAGCTTATTTGGGGGGGGGTCCATAGCCAAAAACATTCAGTACTTC. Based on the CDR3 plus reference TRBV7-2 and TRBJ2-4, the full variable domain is GAGVSQSPSNKVTEKGKDVELRCDPISGHTALYWYRQSLGQGLEFLIYFQGNSAPDKSGLPSDRFSAERTGGSVSTLTIQRTQQEDSAVYLCASSLFGGGSIAKNIQYFGAGTRLSVL.

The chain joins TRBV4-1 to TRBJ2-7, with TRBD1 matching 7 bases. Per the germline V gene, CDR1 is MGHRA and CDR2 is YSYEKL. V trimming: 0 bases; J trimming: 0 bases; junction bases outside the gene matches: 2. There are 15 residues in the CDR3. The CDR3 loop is CASSQEDRSSYEQYF. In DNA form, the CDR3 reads TGCGCCAGCAGCCAAGAGGACAGGAGCTCCTACGAGCAGTACTTC.

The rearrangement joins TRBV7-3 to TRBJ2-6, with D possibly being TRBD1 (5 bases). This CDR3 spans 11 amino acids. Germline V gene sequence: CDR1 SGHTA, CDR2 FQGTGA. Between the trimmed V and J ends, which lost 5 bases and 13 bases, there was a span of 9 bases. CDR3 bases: TGTGCCAGCAGCCCGGACAAAGTCCTGACTTTC. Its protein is CASSPDKVLTF.

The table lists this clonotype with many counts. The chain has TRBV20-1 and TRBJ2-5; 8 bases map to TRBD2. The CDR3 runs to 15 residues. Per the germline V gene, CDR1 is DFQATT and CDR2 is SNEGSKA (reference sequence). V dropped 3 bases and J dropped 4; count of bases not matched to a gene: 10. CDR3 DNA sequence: TGCAGTGCTAGCGCCGATAGCGGGACTATAGAGACCCAGTACTTC. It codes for CSASADSGTIETQYF.